The 17 T cell receptor beta chains given below trace back to one sample, sequenced in a study of graft-versus-host responses after intestinal transplantation. Generated by immunoSEQ multiplex PCR, the TCRdb table keeps only in-frame clones and is missing some. The table lists about 14,000 clones, roughly 32% of them singletons. Responders that carried the CFSE label, about 200,000 of them, were plated with about 200,000 irradiated, violet-dye-labeled stimulator cells. Source: alloreactive CD8+ T cells from a mixed lymphocyte reaction culture, taken before intestinal transplant. Subset specified: CFSE-low proliferating T cells sorted from approximately six-day pre-transplant mixed lymphocyte reaction (GvH or HvG direction). The receptors derive from a human patient who received an intestinal transplant.

In its sample, this clone ranks as medium-sized. The rearrangement uses TRBV6-1 and TRBJ2-7; tentative D call: TRBD1 (6 bases). Trimming cost V 3 bases and J 7 bases, with 16 bases left between them. The CDR3 is 14 amino acids. CDR1 is MNHNS, CDR2 SASEGT, per germline. This chain's CDR3 is CASSDPGTRGEQYF. Written as DNA, the CDR3 is TGTGCCAGCAGTGACCCCGGGACACGAGGGGAGCAGTACTTC.

This chain links TRBV21-1 with TRBJ1-5. TRBV21-1 is flagged as a pseudogene. CDR3 length equals 21 residues. The CDR3 coding sequence is TGTGCCAGCAGCAGCAAAGAAGTTCTCCACCCCCGGAGGACACCGAATCAGCCCCAGCATTTT. Amino acids: CASSSKEVLHPRRTPNQPQHF.

The chain links TRBV30 to TRBJ2-3; D gene ambiguous. Germline values: CDR1 GTSNPN, CDR2 SVGIG (reference sequence). The V gene lost 4 bases and the J gene lost 5 bases, with 10 bases spanning the gap. The CDR3 is 12 residues long. The CDR3 DNA is TGTGCCTGGACCCCGGCCCGAGATACGCAGTATTTT. This gives the protein CAWTPARDTQYF.

This clone was counted a few times. The chain uses TRBV4-1 and TRBJ2-7; D is possibly TRBD1 (6 bases). The V end lost 3 bases, the J end lost 4 bases, and 7 bases lay between the germline ends. CDR1 MGHRA and CDR2 YSYEKL come from the germline V gene. The length of the CDR3 is 12 residues. The CDR3, as DNA: TGCGCCAGCAGCCAGCAGGGGTACGAGCAGTACTTC. Its protein product is CASSQQGYEQYF.

This clone appeared a few times. This sequence joins TRBV27 and TRBJ1-1, with D perhaps TRBD1 (5 bases). V lost 2 bases to trimming and J lost 4 bases, with 11 bases between them. Per the germline V gene, CDR1 is MNHEY and CDR2 is SMNVEV (reference sequence). The CDR3 spans 14 residues. CDR3 nucleotide sequence: TGTGCCAGCAGTTTAGGGGGTCTTAGCACTGAAGCTTTCTTT. It codes for CASSLGGLSTEAFF.

The genes are TRBV5-4 and TRBJ2-5; D may match TRBD1 or TRBD2 (5 bases each). Germline CDR1 reads SGHNT; CDR2 reads YYREEE (reference sequence). The germline V and J ends were trimmed by 4 bases and 2 bases, with 15 bases remaining between them. The CDR3 totals 15 residues. Here the CDR3 reads CASSGGVSVQETQYF. The CDR3 region has the DNA TGTGCCAGCAGCGGGGGTGTCAGTGTTCAAGAGACCCAGTACTTC.

This chain joins TRBV5-6 and TRBJ2-7; D may be TRBD1 (5 bases). CDR1 is SGHDT, CDR2 YYEEEE, per germline. V was cut by 5 bases and J by 6 bases, with 9 bases left in between. CDR3 length: 11 residues. CDR3 DNA: TGTGCCAGCAGAGCAGGGTCCGAGCAGTACTTC. Protein product: CASRAGSEQYF.

The genes are TRBV6-5 and TRBJ2-2; the D is unclear. This CDR3 comprises 13 residues. V shed 6 bases and J shed 4 bases, with 9 bases lying between them. The V gene's germline CDR1 is MNHEY and CDR2 SVGAGI. The CDR3 here is CASSSDGTGELFF. The CDR3 region has the DNA TGTGCCAGCAGCTCCGACGGCACCGGGGAGCTGTTTTTT.

This chain joins TRBV29-1 and TRBJ2-7, with D perhaps being TRBD1 or TRBD2 (5 bases each). The CDR3 is 12 residues long. Germline lookup yields CDR1 SQVTM and CDR2 ANQGSEA. V lost 4 bases and J lost 5, with 12 bases in between. The CDR3 DNA reads as TGCAGCGTTGGAGGGGTGATCCACGAGCAGTACTTC. Residues: CSVGGVIHEQYF.

This clone ranks as medium-sized. The chain recombines TRBV4-1 with TRBJ2-7; 7 nucleotides align to TRBD1. Trimming removed 4 bases from V and 3 bases from J; junction bases left unmatched: 6. The CDR3 is 14 residues long. CDR1 is MGHRA, CDR2 YSYEKL, per germline. CDR3 bases: TGCGCCAGCAGCCCGAACAGGGGAAACTACGAGCAGTACTTC. It codes for CASSPNRGNYEQYF.

The J gene is TRBJ2-1, the V gene TRBV27; 11 bases are a match to TRBD2. This CDR3 contains 15 residues. Looked up from germline, CDR1 is MNHEY and CDR2 is SMNVEV (reference sequence). Losses at the gene ends were 5 bases for V and 4 bases for J; bases not matched to a gene: 4. The CDR3 spells CASSPGTSGYNEQFF. The CDR3 nucleotides read TGTGCCAGCAGTCCCGGGACTAGCGGTTACAATGAGCAGTTCTTC.

DNA of the CDR3: TGTGCCAGCAGTCAGAACGTAGGGAGCACTGAAGCTTTCTTT. Translating it yields CASSQNVGSTEAFF. The rearrangement links TRBV6-1 to TRBJ1-1, with D hard to call. This CDR3 region has 14 residues. Germline CDR1 and CDR2: MNHNS and SASEGT. V was trimmed by 5 bases and J by 4 bases, leaving 14 bases between them.

The chain is built from TRBV15 and TRBJ2-7; 7 bases map to TRBD1. Germline V gene lookup returns CDR1 LNHNV and CDR2 YYDKDF (reference sequence). This CDR3 comprises 16 residues. J lost 4 bases, V lost 5 bases, and 14 bases had no gene match. CDR3 loop: CATSPTQGVVRYEQYF. CDR3 coding DNA: TGTGCCACCAGCCCTACCCAGGGGGTCGTTAGGTACGAGCAGTACTTC.

This clone is medium-sized (0.01 to 0.1%) by share. This chain connects TRBV7-6 to TRBJ2-5; D remains ambiguous. V lost 0 bases, J lost 5 bases, and 10 bases lay in between. The CDR3 consists of 14 residues. Per germline, CDR1 SGHVS and CDR2 FNYEAQ. Written as DNA, the CDR3 is TGTGCCAGCAGCTTAGCGGGGTCGCGGGAGACCCAGTACTTC. This translates into CASSLAGSRETQYF. The variable domain in full, with the rest retrieved from reference TRBV7-6 and TRBJ2-5, is GAGVSQSPRYKVTKRGQDVALRCDPISGHVSLYWYRQALGQGPEFLTYFNYEAQQDKSGLPNDRFSAERPEGSISTLTIQRTEQRDSAMYRCASSLAGSRETQYFGPGTRLLVL.

This clone was detected a few times. The genes are TRBV6-5 and TRBJ2-1; D is possibly TRBD2 (5 bases). With 3 bases removed from V and 0 bases from J, the gap between germline ends came to 9 bases. Germline V gene sequence: CDR1 MNHEY, CDR2 SVGAGI. This CDR3 has 15 amino acids. CDR3 residues: CASSYLGSSYNEQFF. DNA for the CDR3: TGTGCCAGCAGTTATCTGGGGAGCTCCTACAATGAGCAGTTCTTC.

The chain couples TRBV6-6 to TRBJ2-1; D is possibly TRBD2 (5 bases). This CDR3 comprises 15 residues. Germline V gene sequence: CDR1 MNHNY, CDR2 SVGAGI (reference sequence). V lost 4 bases to trimming and J lost 0 bases, with 10 bases between them. DNA of the CDR3: TGTGCCAGCAGTTTACTAGGGAGCTCCTACAATGAGCAGTTCTTC. Protein: CASSLLGSSYNEQFF.

A few counts support this clone. The chain has TRBV6-5 and TRBJ2-3, with D uncertain. Trimming shortened V by 0 bases and J by 4 bases, and 5 bases separated the two germline ends. The CDR3 has 13 residues. CDR1 and CDR2 (germline): MNHEY, SVGAGI. CDR3 nucleotide sequence: TGTGCCAGCAGTTACTCGCGAGCAGATACGCAGTATTTT. Its translation: CASSYSRADTQYF.